This is a list of T cell receptor beta chains from one sample in a study of cytomegalovirus exposure and HLA in healthy donors. TCRdb keeps only in-frame clones here, not all; method: immunoSEQ multiplex PCR. The top ten hold approximately 1.8% of the sample, which has approximately 150,000 clones, roughly 9.4% seen once. What was sequenced was PBMCs. Receptor source: a male donor in good health and CMV-seronegative. Each CDR3 is given with its conserved first and last residue. D genes are given only for firm matches. The size of a clone is reported for some rows only, either as once, few or many, or as a class for expanded clones.

d_gene	j_gene	v_gene	abundance	len	CDR3aa
TRBD1	TRBJ1-4	TRBV9	few	16	CASSVQQGQTNEKLFF
TRBD2	TRBJ2-3	TRBV7-6	once	14	CASAQRGLTDTQYF
-	TRBJ2-7	TRBV4-1	few	12	CASRGFTGTQYF
-	TRBJ2-3	TRBV4-2	-	15	CASSQSKRPQDTQYF
-	TRBJ1-3	TRBV10-2	few	16	CASSESGGGAGNTIYF
TRBD1	TRBJ2-7	TRBV28	-	15	CASSFTDRGFDEQYF
-	TRBJ1-2	TRBV6-1	few	14	CASSEVGGARGYTF
TRBD2	TRBJ2-1	TRBV28	few	15	CASRPSGSSYNEQFF
TRBD1	TRBJ2-7	TRBV30	few	15	CAWRDTGTGAYEQYF
TRBD1	TRBJ1-2	TRBV4-1	-	16	CASSPAADRDFYGYTF
-	TRBJ2-7	TRBV5-1	-	14	CASSLSGEAYEQYF
TRBD2	TRBJ2-7	TRBV5-4	-	16	CASSLSRRESSYEQYF
-	TRBJ2-2	TRBV5-4	-	16	CASSLPGDPPAGELFF
-	TRBJ2-2	TRBV7-8	-	13	CASSSGRGGELFF
-	TRBJ2-7	TRBV5-1	few	13	CASRLPSSYEQYF
TRBD1	TRBJ1-5	TRBV5-5	few	15	CASSLQGHSNQPQHF
TRBD1	TRBJ1-1	TRBV4-1	-	17	CASSRTTGEATNTEAFF
-	TRBJ2-1	TRBV7-2	few	15	CASSLGGGRYTEQFF
-	TRBJ1-5	TRBV28	few	16	CASRIQGGGSNQPQHF
-	TRBJ2-7	TRBV2	-	14	CANSLTGYDYEQYF
-	TRBJ1-2	TRBV18	-	16	CASSPSSFGDHNGYTF
-	TRBJ1-1	TRBV7-9	-	13	CASSFQEKTEAFF
TRBD2	TRBJ2-1	TRBV2	few	15	CASTPGLAEYNEQFF
TRBD1	TRBJ2-1	TRBV5-4	-	14	CASSRGTGAGEQFF
-	TRBJ2-3	TRBV6-5	few	15	CASSWGVARTDTQYF
-	TRBJ2-7	TRBV6-1	few	14	CASSDTGSGNEQYF
TRBD1	TRBJ2-1	TRBV7-2	-	16	CASSTDRGSSYNEQFF
-	TRBJ1-2	TRBV13	few	13	CASSLAQGYGYTF
-	TRBJ1-4	TRBV28	-	14	CASSLPGTNEKLFF
-	TRBJ2-6	TRBV2	few	17	CASLRQLMFSGANVLTF
TRBD1	TRBJ1-3	TRBV29-1	-	16	CSAKGLADRAGNTIYF
TRBD1	TRBJ2-2	TRBV25-1	-	17	CASSKDRDLRNTGELFF
-	TRBJ1-5	TRBV5-6	few	15	CASSLGALSNQPQHF
-	TRBJ1-2	TRBV13	-	12	CASSWKGVGYTF
-	TRBJ2-7	TRBV7-9	few	12	CASSSQGYEQYF
-	TRBJ2-1	TRBV29-1	few	12	CSVVQSYNEQFF
TRBD1	TRBJ2-1	TRBV7-2	few	16	CASSLFLGQGAHEQFF
-	TRBJ2-2	TRBV7-3	-	15	CASSPPTSGAGELFF
-	TRBJ2-1	TRBV4-2	once	15	CASSQGSGIGNEQFF
-	TRBJ2-7	TRBV6-4	few	12	CARAPPRGWQYF
-	TRBJ2-1	TRBV5-1	-	15	CASSLERAGQDEQFF
-	TRBJ1-1	TRBV28	-	15	CASSFNGGRDTEAFF
-	TRBJ1-1	TRBV4-3	few	15	CASSQDPGGNTEAFF
-	TRBJ1-1	TRBV19	few	14	CASSIEGLNTEAFF
TRBD1	TRBJ1-1	TRBV4-3	-	15	CASSQDRTGNTEAFF
TRBD1	TRBJ2-5	TRBV5-8	few	14	CASSRGQLQETQYF
-	TRBJ1-2	TRBV5-1	few	17	CASSLGSGALANYGYTF
-	TRBJ2-3	TRBV2	-	14	CASRDIHRSPTQYF
-	TRBJ2-5	TRBV29-1	few	12	CSVAEATETQYF